The rows below give T cell receptor beta chains drawn from one sample of a study of blood T cell repertoires in COVID-19. Here immunoSEQ multiplex PCR was the method, and the copy in TCRdb shows in-frame clones only, minus some. The repertoire includes 180,000 or so clones, 81% of them detected once, and 11% sits in the top ten. The source material was peripheral blood. The receptor source for this set is a woman aged 40 to 55 with COVID-19, enrolled during active disease. Each CDR3 is given with its conserved first and last residue. The D gene is left open where the match is weak. Clone sizes are given selectively: once, few, many, or a class where the clone is expanded.

D gene | J gene | V gene | clone size | CDR3 DNA | CDR3 protein
NA | TRBJ2-1 | TRBV7-9 | NA | TGTGCCAGCAGCTTAGGGACTGCGAATGAGCAGTTCTTC | CASSLGTANEQFF
NA | TRBJ2-5 | TRBV7-3 | NA | TGTGCCAGCAGCTTAACCCCTGAGGAGACCCAGTACTTC | CASSLTPEETQYF
NA | TRBJ2-1 | TRBV3-1/TRBV3-2 | NA | TGTGCCAGCAGCCAAGTTCCCCAGGGAGAGCAGTTCTTC | CASSQVPQGEQFF
NA | TRBJ1-1 | TRBV30 | NA | TGTGCCTGGAGCGAACAGGGATTTGAAGCTTTCTTT | CAWSEQGFEAFF
NA | TRBJ2-4 | TRBV2 | few | TGTGCCAGCAGTGACCTAATAGCCAAAAACATTCAGTACTTC | CASSDLIAKNIQYF
NA | TRBJ2-3 | TRBV19 | NA | TGTGCCAGTAGTATAGGAGGAGGATCAGATACGCAGTATTTT | CASSIGGGSDTQYF
TRBD2 | TRBJ2-7 | TRBV13 | NA | TGTGCCAGCAGCTCTAGCGGGAAGAAGTCCTACGAGCAGTACTTC | CASSSSGKKSYEQYF
NA | TRBJ1-5 | TRBV4-1 | few | TGCGCCAGCAGCCAAGATGCGGGGGGTTTCCAGCCCCAGCATTTT | CASSQDAGGFQPQHF
NA | TRBJ1-6 | TRBV5-4 | NA | TGTGCCAGCAGCTTGGGTTCTCCCTATAATTCACCCCTCCACTTT | CASSLGSPYNSPLHF
TRBD2 | TRBJ2-3 | TRBV5-5 | once | TGTGCCAGCAGCTTGTTGGGAGGGAGTAGGGATACGCAGTATTTT | CASSLLGGSRDTQYF
NA | TRBJ1-1 | TRBV27 | NA | TGTGCCAGCAGTTTTTTGGGAGGTGAAGCTTTCTTT | CASSFLGGEAFF